The rows below give T cell receptor beta chains drawn from one sample of a study of early T cells in non-severe SARS-CoV-2 infection. TCRdb used MiXCR to reprocess the 5' RACE reads, holding one entry per CDR3 protein. The table includes tens of thousands of distinct CDR3 sequences, around 10% detected once. Material: whole blood, obtained at baseline. These receptors were collected from an adult who was a healthcare worker with PCR-confirmed SARS-CoV-2 infection or an uninfected control (not recorded which). The donor label of this sample is uncertain. Each CDR3 is given with its conserved first and last residue. The D gene is left open where the match is weak. Size tells how often a clone was seen (once, few, many) or the class of an expanded clone, and some rows leave it out.

D gene	clone size	V gene	J gene	CDR3 protein	CDR3 DNA
NA	NA	TRBV6-2/TRBV6-3	TRBJ1-5	CASTLDPRDGNQPQHF	TGTGCCAGCACCCTGGATCCTCGGGACGGCAATCAGCCCCAGCATTTT
NA	many	TRBV7-2	TRBJ2-1	CASSYRTDVEQFF	TGTGCCAGCAGCTATAGGACAGACGTAGAGCAGTTCTTC
NA	NA	TRBV9	TRBJ2-7	CASSPDWAEQYF	TGTGCCAGCAGCCCGGACTGGGCCGAGCAGTACTTC
NA	many	TRBV28	TRBJ2-5	CASSSGQGGGTQYF	TGTGCCAGCTCCTCTGGCCAGGGAGGAGGGACCCAGTACTTC
NA	NA	TRBV5-5	TRBJ2-7	CASKTGDPREQYF	TGTGCCAGCAAGACCGGGGACCCTAGGGAGCAGTACTTC
NA	NA	TRBV18	TRBJ2-3	CASSLRTGETDTQYF	TGTGCCAGCTCACTGAGGACGGGTGAGACAGATACGCAGTATTTT
NA	NA	TRBV7-7	TRBJ2-1	CASSLLGGYNEQFF	TGTGCCAGCAGCTTACTTGGAGGGTACAATGAGCAGTTCTTC
NA	NA	TRBV10-3	TRBJ2-1	CAAGPGANEQFF	TGTGCCGCGGGACCTGGGGCCAATGAGCAGTTCTTC
NA	few	TRBV28	TRBJ2-7	CASSLIARYEQYF	TGTGCCAGCAGTTTAATCGCCCGCTACGAGCAGTACTTC
NA	few	TRBV7-9	TRBJ1-6	CATRISNGDLTPLHF	TGTGCCACCCGAATTAGTAACGGCGACCTGACGCCCCTCCACTTT
NA	many	TRBV6-6	TRBJ1-1	CASSYGLGTQNTEAFF	TGTGCCAGCAGTTACGGACTTGGGACACAGAACACTGAAGCTTTCTTT
TRBD1	NA	TRBV30	TRBJ1-5	CAWSVPDSGTGLADQPQHF	TGTGCCTGGAGTGTACCAGACAGCGGGACAGGGCTCGCAGATCAGCCCCAGCATTTT